Listed below are T cell receptor beta chains from one sample, sequenced in a study of CXCR3-negative and CXCR3-positive naive CD8 T cells. No DNA is given; TCRdb re-called the 5' RACE reads and lists each CDR3 protein once. Here the sample table reports 49,000 or so distinct CDR3 sequences. The material sequenced was naive CXCR3+ CD8+ T cells from blood. The receptors stem from a human donor in good health. Some clones in this sample may be carry-over from other donors' samples. Each CDR3 is given with its conserved first and last residue.

TRBV4-3	TRBJ2-7	CASSQELVTASYEQYF
TRBV14	TRBJ2-5	CASSQEVETQYF
TRBV6-5	TRBJ2-3	CASTPGWGGTDTQYF
TRBV12-3/TRBV12-4	TRBJ2-2	CASKGLEGQNTGELFF
TRBV2	TRBJ2-3	CASMEGGSDTDTQYF
TRBV6-2/TRBV6-3	TRBJ1-5	CASSTTGGYNQPQHF
TRBV5-1	TRBJ2-1	CASSQGTGNNEQFF
TRBV25-1	TRBJ1-1	CASRQATEAFF
TRBV6-1	TRBJ2-7	CASSEGRGRYEQYF
TRBV28	TRBJ2-1	CAGGGGSYNEQFF
TRBV29-1	TRBJ2-2	CSVDVRWSGELFF